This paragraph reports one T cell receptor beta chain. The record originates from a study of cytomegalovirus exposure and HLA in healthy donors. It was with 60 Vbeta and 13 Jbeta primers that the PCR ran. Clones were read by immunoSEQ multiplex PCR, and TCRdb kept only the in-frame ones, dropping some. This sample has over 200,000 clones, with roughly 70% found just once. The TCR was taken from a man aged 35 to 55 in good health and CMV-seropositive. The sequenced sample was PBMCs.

The CDR3, as DNA: TGCGCCAGCAGCTTGGATGGGACAGCTGCCTACGAGCAGTACTTC. Translation gives CASSLDGTAAYEQYF. The rearrangement joins TRBV5-1 to TRBJ2-7; TRBD1 aligns across 7 bases. Trimming took 0 bases from V and 2 from J; bases not matched to a gene: 5. CDR3 length equals 15 residues. Germline values: CDR1 SGHRS, CDR2 YFSETQ.